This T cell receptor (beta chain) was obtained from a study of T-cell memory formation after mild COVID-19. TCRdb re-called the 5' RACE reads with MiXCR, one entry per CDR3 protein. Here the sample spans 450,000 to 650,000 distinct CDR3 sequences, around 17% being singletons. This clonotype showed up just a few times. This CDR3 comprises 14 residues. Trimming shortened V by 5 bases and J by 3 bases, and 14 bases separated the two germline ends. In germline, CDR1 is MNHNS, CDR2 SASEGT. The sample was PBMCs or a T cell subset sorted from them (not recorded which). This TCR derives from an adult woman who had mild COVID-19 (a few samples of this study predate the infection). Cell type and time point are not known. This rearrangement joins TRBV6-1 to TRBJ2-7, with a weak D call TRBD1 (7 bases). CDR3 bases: TGTGCCAGCAGTTCGGCGGGACAGAGCTACGAGCAGTACTTC. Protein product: CASSSAGQSYEQYF.